The 23 T cell receptor beta chains listed next were all sequenced from one sample in a study of spatial heterogeneity in lung cancer. Indicated time point: sample taken at primary tumor resection. From tumor, nontumor lung or frozen PBMC, whole RNA was taken unsorted for sequencing. TCRdb passed the 5' RACE reads through MiXCR, listing each CDR3 protein once. The data show several thousand distinct CDR3 sequences, approximately 24% seen once. This specimen consisted of PBMCs, obtained at surgery. All receptors come from a female donor with early-stage non-small cell lung cancer.

Concerning this clonotype itself: The library was designed around alpha chains, so this beta chain is a stray read whose abundance carries little weight. The CDR3 reads CASRRGLAGVGADTQYF. CDR3 DNA sequence: TGTGCCAGCAGACGGGGACTAGCGGGAGTAGGCGCAGATACGCAGTATTTT. The gene calls are TRBV12-3 or TRBV12-4 and TRBJ2-3; 14 bases agree with TRBD2. The CDR3 sequence is 17 residues long. V lost 6 bases and J lost 4; bases outside the gene matches: 9.

Relative to its sample, this clonotype is medium-sized (0.01 to 0.1%). This beta chain is an off-target read within a library intended for alpha chains, so its frequency means little. The chain is built from TRBV6-5 and TRBJ2-5, with D possibly matching TRBD1 (7 bases). Germline V gene sequence: CDR1 MNHEY, CDR2 SVGAGI. The CDR3 totals 12 residues. Trimming shortened V by 6 bases and J by 4 bases, and 9 bases separated the two germline ends. CDR3 in DNA: TGTGCCAGCAGGCGGGACAGAGAGACCCAGTACTTC. It translates to CASRRDRETQYF.

With respect to this clonotype: This beta chain is an unintended read in a library built for alpha chains; its size means little. The chain has TRBV28 and TRBJ2-7, with 8 bases aligning to TRBD1. This CDR3 comprises 14 residues. Per germline, CDR1 MDHEN and CDR2 SYDVKM. Trimming took 7 bases from V and 7 from J; bases not matched to a gene: 12. The CDR3 nucleotides read TGTGCCAGCACCACTAATTCAGGGGGCTATGAGCAGTACTTC. As protein: CASTTNSGGYEQYF.

Relative to its sample, this clonotype is medium-sized (0.01 to 0.1%). Little can be read into the size of this beta chain, an off-target read in a library designed for alpha chains. The CDR3 sequence is CASSSGLVYNEQFF. The CDR3 bases are TGTGCCAGCAGTTCGGGACTAGTCTACAATGAGCAGTTCTTC. This chain connects TRBV27 to TRBJ2-1; 8 bases map to TRBD2. V lost 4 bases and J lost 3; bases outside the gene matches: 2. Germline V CDR1 and CDR2: MNHEY, SMNVEV (reference sequence). The CDR3 has 14 amino acids.

Comment on this clonotype: This beta chain represents an off-target read in a library built for alpha chains; its size is of limited meaning. The chain has TRBV12-3 or TRBV12-4 and TRBJ1-1; D gene unclear. The CDR3 is made up of 14 amino acids. V was trimmed by 5 bases and J by 3 bases, leaving 13 bases between them. CDR3: CASSRRIWDTEAFF. In DNA form, the CDR3 reads TGTGCCAGCAGTCGACGGATATGGGACACTGAAGCTTTCTTT.

As concerns this clonotype: Because the library targeted alpha chains, this beta chain is an off-target read whose size means little. The chain joins TRBV25-1 to TRBJ2-6; 9 nucleotides align to TRBD1. The CDR3 runs 16 residues. After removal of 8 bases from V and 0 bases from J, the junction contained 5 bases not matched to a gene. Germline values: CDR1 MGHDK, CDR2 SYGVNS. The CDR3 sequence is CASGGQGRSGANVLTF. CDR3 DNA: TGTGCCAGCGGAGGACAGGGGCGCTCTGGGGCCAACGTCCTGACTTTC.

In its sample, this clonotype ranks as medium-sized. With the library built for alpha chains, this beta chain is off target and its frequency is not meaningful. The J gene is TRBJ2-1, the V gene TRBV23-1, with 8 bases aligning to TRBD2. TRBV23-1 falls under the ORF class, with uncertain function. Unmatched junction bases numbered 10, after V lost 9 bases and J lost 0 bases. The length of the CDR3 is 16 residues. In nucleotides, the CDR3 is TGCGCCAGGTTGGTTGAGCGGGAGAGCTCCTACAATGAGCAGTTCTTC. Amino acids: CARLVERESSYNEQFF.

With regard to this clonotype: The library was built for alpha chains, so this beta chain is an off-target read and its size means little. The chain combines TRBV30 with TRBJ2-1, with 9 nucleotides matching TRBD2. Germline V lookup: CDR1 GTSNPN, CDR2 SVGIG (reference sequence). This CDR3 has 14 amino acids. J gave up 8 bases and V 0 bases, and 5 bases lay outside the gene matches. The CDR3 spells CAWSVDSGGDEQFF. The CDR3 DNA is TGTGCCTGGAGTGTAGATAGCGGGGGCGATGAGCAGTTCTTC.

This clonotype is medium-sized in the sample. This beta chain is off target for a library built for alpha chains, so its abundance means little. The gene calls are TRBV12-3 or TRBV12-4 and TRBJ2-7, with 10 bases lining up with TRBD2. V dropped 4 bases and J dropped 3; count of bases not matched to a gene: 3. The CDR3 spans 14 residues. CDR3 DNA: TGTGCCAGCAGTTCGGGACTAGCGTACTACGAGCAGTACTTC. Protein product: CASSSGLAYYEQYF.

In this sample, this clonotype turned up a few times. The library was prepared for alpha chains; this beta chain is a stray read, so its frequency means little. The genes are TRBV6-2 or TRBV6-3 and TRBJ2-3; D gene ambiguous. This CDR3 has 14 residues. Trimming cost V 2 bases and J 6 bases, with 12 bases left between them. The germline CDR1 and CDR2 sequences are MNHEY and SVGEGT. The CDR3 DNA follows: TGTGCCAGCAGTTACGGTGCACCTTCTGATACGCAGTATTTT. Translation gives CASSYGAPSDTQYF.

In this sample, this clonotype is medium-sized. As an off-target read in a library built for alpha chains, this beta chain has a frequency of little significance. The chain has TRBV24-1 and TRBJ2-2; D call uncertain. Trimming took off 3 bases at V and 9 bases at J, with 10 bases between the two ends. This CDR3 has 13 amino acids. The germline CDR1 and CDR2 sequences are KGHDR and SFDVKD. The CDR3 DNA reads TGTGCCACCAGTGATCCAAGGCTCCGGGAGCTGTTTTTT. Translated: CATSDPRLRELFF.

Regarding this clonotype: This beta chain is an unintended read in a library built for alpha chains; its size means little. CDR3 nucleotide sequence: TGTGCCAGCAGTGCTGGGACTAGTTGGGGAAATGAGCAGTTCTTC. It encodes CASSAGTSWGNEQFF. The chain combines TRBV6-1 with TRBJ2-1; TRBD2 matches at 8 bases. In germline, CDR1 is MNHNS, CDR2 SASEGT. The trim removed 4 bases at V and 7 bases at J, leaving 9 bases unmatched. The CDR3 loop spans 15 amino acids.

This clonotype has a handful of counts. This beta chain appears as a stray read in a library generated for alpha chains; its size is not informative. V gene TRBV5-6 combines with J gene TRBJ2-3; D is undetermined. V dropped 7 bases and J dropped 1 base, with 13 bases sitting between them. CDR3 length: 14 residues. Germline values: CDR1 SGHDT, CDR2 YYEEEE. CDR3 coding DNA: TGTGCCAGCGCCCGGGTTGGCGGCACAGATACGCAGTATTTT. This translates into CASARVGGTDTQYF.

This clonotype was found a few times. A read error may account for a junction end that differs from germline. This beta chain appears as a stray read in a library generated for alpha chains; its size is not informative. This chain joins TRBV7-8 and TRBJ2-5; a weak D match, TRBD2 (6 bases). CDR3 length: 15 amino acids. Germline CDR1 is SGHVS and CDR2 is FQNEAQ. The CDR3 bases are TGTGCCAGCACCTTAGGGCGGGATGCAGGGGAGACCCAGTACTTC. Residues: CASTLGRDAGETQYF.

This clonotype appeared once. This beta chain slipped into a library made for alpha chains as a stray read, so its size is not meaningful. The V and J genes are TRBV12-3 or TRBV12-4 and TRBJ1-1; D ambiguous. The CDR3 totals 11 residues. Trimming cost V 6 bases and J 10 bases, with 12 bases left between them. The CDR3 sequence: CASSPISVAFF. For the CDR3, the DNA is TGTGCCAGCAGCCCCATAAGCGTAGCTTTCTTT.

Worth noting for this clonotype: This beta chain lies outside the target of a library built for alpha chains; its clone size means little. This rearrangement joins TRBV30 to TRBJ1-1, with unresolved D. This CDR3 is 14 amino acids long. Trimming removed 4 bases from V and 5 bases from J, with 17 bases in between. In germline, CDR1 is GTSNPN, CDR2 SVGIG (reference sequence). The CDR3 DNA reads TGTGCCTGGATTGATTTGGGGTTCAGGACTGAAGCTTTCTTT. Its translation: CAWIDLGFRTEAFF.

By sample fraction, this clonotype is medium-sized (0.01 to 0.1%). This beta chain turned up in a library designed for alpha chains; as an off-target read, its abundance says little. The V and J genes are TRBV6-2 or TRBV6-3 and TRBJ2-1; 15 positions agree with TRBD2. Germline V CDR1 and CDR2: MNHEY, SVGEGT. The CDR3 sequence is 17 residues long. Trimming cost V 6 bases and J 4 bases; bases outside gene matches: 7. The CDR3 here is CASRSGTSGRRYNEQFF. Here the CDR3 DNA reads TGTGCCAGCAGATCCGGGACTAGCGGGAGGCGTTACAATGAGCAGTTCTTC.

About this clonotype: This beta chain is a stray sequence in a library constructed for alpha chains; its clone size is not meaningful. The rearrangement links TRBV12-3 or TRBV12-4 to TRBJ2-1; D not certain. The CDR3 loop spans 15 amino acids. Between the trimmed V and J ends, which lost 5 bases and 9 bases, there was a span of 20 bases. CDR3 sequence (DNA): TGTGCCAGCAGTCCCGGTGAGGATAGATTTGGTGAGCAGTTCTTC. Residues: CASSPGEDRFGEQFF.

By sample share, this clonotype is medium-sized. Since the library was made to target alpha chains, this beta chain is a stray read and its abundance is not meaningful. This chain links TRBV6-5 with TRBJ2-7; possibly TRBD2 for D (6 bases). The V and J ends lost 2 bases and 4 bases respectively, with 15 bases between them. CDR3 length: 15 amino acids. Germline loops: CDR1 MNHEY, CDR2 SVGAGI. The CDR3, as DNA: TGTGCCAGCAGTTACGGTTCTAGCGCACAATACGAGCAGTACTTC. This sequence encodes CASSYGSSAQYEQYF.

In regard to this clonotype: This beta chain is an off-target read within a library intended for alpha chains, so its frequency means little. This chain connects TRBV7-9 to TRBJ2-7, with 10 bases aligning to TRBD2. V shed 4 bases and J 6 bases; nucleotides not matched to a gene: 12. The V gene's germline CDR1 is SEHNR and CDR2 FQNEAQ (reference sequence). The CDR3 totals 16 residues. For the CDR3, the DNA is TGTGCCAGCAGCTCCAGCGGTCTAGCGGGAGTTCTCGAGCAGTACTTC. The encoded protein is CASSSSGLAGVLEQYF.

Concerning this clonotype itself: Being off target in a library aimed at alpha chains, this beta chain has a size of little meaning. The chain employs TRBV7-9 and TRBJ2-4, with D unresolved. The V end was cut by 5 bases, the J end by 0 bases, with 23 bases between. The CDR3 covers 19 residues. CDR1 and CDR2 from the germline V gene are SEHNR and FQNEAQ (reference sequence). The CDR3 region is CASSPRDGVDHEAKNIQYF. The CDR3 region has the DNA TGTGCCAGCAGCCCTAGGGATGGGGTTGACCACGAAGCCAAAAACATTCAGTACTTC.

Only a few counts were recorded for this clonotype. This beta chain slipped into a library made for alpha chains as a stray read, so its size is not meaningful. J is TRBJ1-5 and V is TRBV5-5; TRBD1 agrees at 10 bases. V lost 3 bases and J lost 4; bases outside the gene matches: 4. Germline loops: CDR1 SGHKS, CDR2 YYEKEE (reference sequence). CDR3 length: 15 residues. CDR3 amino acids: CASSYRGQGNQPQHF. The CDR3 DNA reads as TGTGCCAGCAGCTACCGGGGACAGGGGAATCAGCCCCAGCATTTT.

A remark on this clonotype: Since it is a stray read in a library aimed at alpha chains, this beta chain has a size that is not meaningful. This rearrangement joins TRBV15 to TRBJ2-7; D remains ambiguous. The CDR3 consists of 14 residues. Per germline, CDR1 LNHNV and CDR2 YYDKDF (reference sequence). V was pared by 6 bases and J by 2 bases, with 14 bases between. The CDR3 loop reads CATRAGRNTYEQYF. The CDR3 DNA sequence: TGTGCCACCAGAGCCGGCAGGAATACCTACGAGCAGTACTTC.